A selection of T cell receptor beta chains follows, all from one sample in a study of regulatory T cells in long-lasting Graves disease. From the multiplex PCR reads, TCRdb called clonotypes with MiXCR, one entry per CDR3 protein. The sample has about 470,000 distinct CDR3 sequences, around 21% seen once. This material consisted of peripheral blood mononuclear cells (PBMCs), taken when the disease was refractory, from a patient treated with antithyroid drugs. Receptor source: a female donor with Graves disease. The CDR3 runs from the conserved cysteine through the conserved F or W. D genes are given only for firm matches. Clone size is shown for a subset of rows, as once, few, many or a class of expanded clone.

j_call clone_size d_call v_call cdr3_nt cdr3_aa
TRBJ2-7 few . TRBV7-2 TGTGCCAGCAGCTTATCGGCGGGGTTCAACGAGCAGTACTTC CASSLSAGFNEQYF
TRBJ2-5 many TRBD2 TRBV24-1 TGTGCCACCAGTGACCGCGTAGCGGGAGACCAAGAGACCCAGTACTTC CATSDRVAGDQETQYF
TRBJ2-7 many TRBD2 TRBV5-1 TGCGCCAGCAGTCGGGAGGGAGAAGAGCAGTACTTC CASSREGEEQYF
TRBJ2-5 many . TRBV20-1 TGCAGTGCTAGAGCCGACAGGAGGGTAGAGACCCAGTACTTC CSARADRRVETQYF
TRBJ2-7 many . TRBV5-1 TGCGCCAGCAGCTTGGTTCAGGTTCCCTACGAGCAGTACTTC CASSLVQVPYEQYF
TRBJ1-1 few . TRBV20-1 TGCAGTGCCCGGTGGCAGGGAACTGAAGCTTTCTTT CSARWQGTEAFF
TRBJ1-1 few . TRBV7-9 TGTGCCAGCAGCTACGGGTGGCCCGGAGGCCTGCGGGGCACTGAAGCTTTCTTT CASSYGWPGGLRGTEAFF
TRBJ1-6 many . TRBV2 TGTGCCAGCAGGAGCTCGTACATTTTGAATTCACCCCTCCACTTT CASRSSYILNSPLHF
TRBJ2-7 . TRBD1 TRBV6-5 TGTGCCAGCAGTTCAAACCCCGGACAGGGAAGGGCCTACGAGCAGTACTTC CASSSNPGQGRAYEQYF
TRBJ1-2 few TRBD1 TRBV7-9 TGTGCCAGCAGCTTTGGACAGGGGAACTATGGCTACACCTTC CASSFGQGNYGYTF
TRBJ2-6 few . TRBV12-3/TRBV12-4 TGTGCCAGCAGGGACCAGGGGCGCGGGGCCAACGTCCTGACTTTC CASRDQGRGANVLTF
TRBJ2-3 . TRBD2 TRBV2 TGTGCCAGCAAGGGAACTAGCGGGAGCACAGATACGCAGTATTTT CASKGTSGSTDTQYF
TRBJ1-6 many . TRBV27 TGTGCCAGCAGTTCCTACCGGAATTCACCCCTCCACTTT CASSSYRNSPLHF
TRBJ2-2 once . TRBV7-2 TGTCCCAGCAGCTTAGTGCGGGGAGGCGGGGAGCTGTTTTTT CPSSLVRGGGELFF
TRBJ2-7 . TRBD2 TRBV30 TGTGCCTGGAGTACAACTAGCGGGAGGTTAGTCTCCCGGGAGCAGTACTTC CAWSTTSGRLVSREQYF
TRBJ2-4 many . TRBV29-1 TGCAGCGCGACCCGTGGGGGACGGAGCATTCAGTACTTC CSATRGGRSIQYF
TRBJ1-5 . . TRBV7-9 TGTGCCAGCAGCTTAGAGAATAGCAATCAGCCCCAGCATTTT CASSLENSNQPQHF
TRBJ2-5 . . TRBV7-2 TGTGCCAGCAGCTTCACAACGGGTCAAGAGACCCAGTACTTC CASSFTTGQETQYF
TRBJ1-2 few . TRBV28 TGTGCCAGCGGCCGCCCAGGGACCCTCTATGGCTACACCTTC CASGRPGTLYGYTF
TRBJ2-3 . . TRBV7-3 TGTGCCAGCAGCCCATTCGGCTCTTTGGGGGCAGATACGCAGTATTTT CASSPFGSLGADTQYF
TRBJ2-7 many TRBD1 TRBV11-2 TGTGCCAGCAGCTTAGGTTCAGGGGGCCACGAGCAGTACTTC CASSLGSGGHEQYF
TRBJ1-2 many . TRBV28 TGTGCCAGCAGTCCCAGGTGGGGGTCTTATGGCTACACCTTC CASSPRWGSYGYTF
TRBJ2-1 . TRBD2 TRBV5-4 TGTGCCAGCAGCCCGTGGACTAGTAGCAATGAGCAGTTCTTC CASSPWTSSNEQFF
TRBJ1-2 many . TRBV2 TGTGCCAGCACTAAGGAGGGCAGGGGATCCTCCTATGGCTACACCTTC CASTKEGRGSSYGYTF
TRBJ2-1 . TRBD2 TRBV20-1 TGCAGTGCTAGATCACCGGGACTAGCGGGATTTGAGCAGTTCTTC CSARSPGLAGFEQFF
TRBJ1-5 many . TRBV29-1 TGCAGCGTTGAAGAGCCGGTAGGTCAGCCCCAGCATTTT CSVEEPVGQPQHF
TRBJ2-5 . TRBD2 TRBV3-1 TGTGCCAGCAGCCTCGGGACTAGCGGGAGGATGGGTGGAGAGGCCCAGTACTTC CASSLGTSGRMGGEAQYF
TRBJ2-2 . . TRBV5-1 TGCGCCAGCGGAAGACAGAACCTGAACACCGGGGAGCTGTTTTTT CASGRQNLNTGELFF
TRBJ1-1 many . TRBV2 TGTGCCACCGAGGGAGGGCTGAACACTGAAGCTTTCTTT CATEGGLNTEAFF
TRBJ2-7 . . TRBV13 TGTGCCAGCAGTTTGGTGTGGGACTCATCCTACGAGCAGTACTTC CASSLVWDSSYEQYF
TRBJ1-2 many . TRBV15 TGTGCCACCAGCCCCGCCAGGGCCTATGGCTACACCTTC CATSPARAYGYTF
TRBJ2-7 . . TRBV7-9 TGTGCCAGCAGCTTAGAGGAAAGGGTCTACGAGCAGTACTTC CASSLEERVYEQYF
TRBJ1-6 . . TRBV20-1 TGCAGTGCTAGACTCGGCGGGAGTGCTTCACCCCTCCACTTT CSARLGGSASPLHF
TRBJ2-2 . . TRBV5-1 TGCGCCAGCAGACCAAGGGGGAACACCGGGGAGCTGTTTTTT CASRPRGNTGELFF
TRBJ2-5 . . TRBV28 TGTGCCAGCAGTGTCACAGGACCCCAAGAGACCCAGTACTTC CASSVTGPQETQYF
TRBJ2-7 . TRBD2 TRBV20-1 TGCAGTGCTTCAACTAGCGACGAGCAGTACTTC CSASTSDEQYF
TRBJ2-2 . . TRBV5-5 TGTGCCAGCAGCTTGTGGGGCCGGGACACCGGGGAGCTGTTTTTT CASSLWGRDTGELFF
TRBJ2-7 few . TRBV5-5 TGTGCCAGCAGCTTGGGGTTCCCGAGTTACGAGCAGTACTTC CASSLGFPSYEQYF
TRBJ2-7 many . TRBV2 TGTGCCAGCAGCAGGGGGACTACCTACGAGCAGTACTTC CASSRGTTYEQYF
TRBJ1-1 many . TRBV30 TGTGCCTGGAGGGTGAACACTGAAGCTTTCTTT CAWRVNTEAFF
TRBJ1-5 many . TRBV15 TGTGCCACCAGCAGAGATAGGGCTAGCAATCAGCCCCAGCATTTT CATSRDRASNQPQHF
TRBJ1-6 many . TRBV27 TGTGCCAGCAGTTTATATCGCCCCCGGGAAGGGCCAGATTCACCCCTCCACTTT CASSLYRPREGPDSPLHF